The 10 T cell receptor beta chains below come from one sample, sequenced in a study of blood T cells in healthy people across ages. Sample-barcoded 5' priming and a J-beta primer mix drove a second PCR of roughly 6 to 12 cycles. From the 5' RACE reads, TCRdb called clonotypes with MiXCR, one entry per CDR3 protein. The repertoire has approximately 1.5 million distinct CDR3 sequences, roughly 32% of them found once; the top ten carry 11%. The sequenced sample was blood. These TCRs come from a woman aged 25 to 39 in good health.

V is TRBV27 and J is TRBJ2-4, with D tentatively TRBD2 (5 bases). TRBJ2-7 explains the end of the DNA better; the J call may be wrong. Germline-derived CDR1 and CDR2 are MNHEY and SMNVEV (reference sequence). This CDR3 contains 16 residues. The CDR3, as DNA: TGTGCCAGCAATAAACGTCTTGTTAGCGACGGCTACGAGCAGTACTTC. Amino acid sequence: CASNKRLVSDGYEQYF.

The V gene is TRBV20-1, the J gene TRBJ2-3, with a tentative D call TRBD2 (7 bases). Trimming stripped 5 bases from V and 2 bases from J, with 17 bases between. The CDR3 has 15 residues. CDR1 and CDR2 (germline): DFQATT, SNEGSKA (reference sequence). The CDR3 coding sequence is TGCAGTGCTCCGGACGGGGGGCGCGTCACAGATACGCAGTATTTT. Translation gives CSAPDGGRVTDTQYF.

The rearrangement uses TRBV19 and TRBJ1-6; D uncertain. Germline CDR1 LNHDA, CDR2 SQIVND (reference sequence). Deletions cut 5 bases from V and 15 bases from J, with 8 bases between. The CDR3 sequence is 10 residues long. The CDR3 DNA follows: TGTGCCAGTAGTCCACGGCACCTCCACTTT. It codes for CASSPRHLHF.

Remarks on this clonotype: An end of the junction does not agree with germline; a read error may underlie this. CDR3 coding DNA: TGTGCCAGCGGTTTGTATCCGGACCTCGTATATTACAATGAGCAGTTCTTC. Residues: CASGLYPDLVYYNEQFF. The chain joins TRBV28 to TRBJ2-1; D not resolved. Per the germline V gene, CDR1 is MDHEN and CDR2 is SYDVKM. The CDR3 length is 17 residues.

This clonotype was observed a few times. The chain carries TRBV10-3 and TRBJ2-1; 10 nucleotides match TRBD1. The V gene end was trimmed by 7 bases and the J gene end by 5 bases; junction bases not matched to a gene: 8. Germline V gives CDR1 ENHRY, CDR2 SYGVKD. This CDR3 region has 15 residues. The CDR3 spells CAINQDRGTHNEQFF. CDR3 DNA: TGTGCCATCAACCAGGACAGGGGGACGCACAATGAGCAGTTCTTC.

The chain has TRBV15 and TRBJ2-1, with D perhaps assigned TRBD1 or TRBD2 (6 bases each). The CDR3 has 16 residues. V was trimmed by 0 bases and J by 4 bases, leaving 13 bases between them. Germline V gene data show CDR1 as LNHNV and CDR2 as YYDKDF (reference sequence). In DNA, the CDR3 is TGTGCCACCAGCAGAGATAGGAGGGACACTTACAATGAGCAGTTCTTC. This encodes CATSRDRRDTYNEQFF.

This clonotype was detected ten times or more. The V call is TRBV5-1, the J call TRBJ2-7, with a weak D call TRBD1 (5 bases). The length of the CDR3 is 14 residues. V was cut by 4 bases and J by 2 bases, with 13 bases left in between. Germline V gene lookup returns CDR1 SGHRS and CDR2 YFSETQ. The CDR3 here is CASSVQGRAYEQYF. DNA of the CDR3: TGCGCCAGCAGCGTCCAGGGTCGGGCCTACGAGCAGTACTTC.

The rearrangement links TRBV6-1 to TRBJ1-1; the D gene is possibly TRBD1 (6 bases). The germline gives CDR1 MNHNS, CDR2 SASEGT. The CDR3 contains 15 residues. The germline V and J ends were trimmed by 4 bases and 5 bases, with 17 bases remaining between them. CDR3 sequence reads: CASSARSLGGTEAFF. The CDR3 DNA sequence: TGTGCCAGCAGTGCAAGGTCTCTAGGGGGAACTGAAGCTTTCTTT.

The chain joins TRBV27 to TRBJ1-4; 9 nucleotides line up with TRBD1. V trimming: 5 bases; J trimming: 12 bases; junction bases outside the gene matches: 10. Looked up from germline, CDR1 is MNHEY and CDR2 is SMNVEV (reference sequence). The length of the CDR3 is 14 residues. CDR3 loop: CASSMTGGSEELFF. CDR3 nucleotide sequence: TGTGCCAGCAGTATGACAGGGGGTAGCGAAGAACTGTTTTTT. Complete variable domain (other parts from reference TRBV27 and TRBJ1-4): EAQVTQNPRYLITVTGKKLTVTCSQNMNHEYMSWYRQDPGLGLRQIYYSMNVEVTDKGDVPEGYKVSRKEKRNFPLILESPSPNQTSLYFCASSMTGGSEELFFGSGTQLSVL.

This clonotype turned up a few times. This chain links TRBV9 with TRBJ2-3, with TRBD2 matching 8 bases. Germline values: CDR1 SGDLS, CDR2 YYNGEE. CDR3 length: 16 residues. With V trimmed by 4 bases and J by 0 bases, 7 bases remained unmatched. CDR3 sequence reads: CASSPEGGGSTDTQYF. CDR3 DNA: TGTGCCAGCAGCCCCGAGGGCGGGGGGAGCACAGATACGCAGTATTTT.